The 20 T cell receptor beta chains below come from one sample, sequenced in a study of blood T cells in healthy people across ages. Primed by a sample-barcoded 5' primer and a J-beta primer mix, a second PCR proceeded for about 6 to 11 cycles. MiXCR, applied by TCRdb to the 5' RACE reads, yields one record per CDR3 protein. Here the sample spans about 1.5 million distinct CDR3 sequences, roughly two fifths being singletons. The sample was blood. Receptor source: a woman between 18 and 29 years old in good health.

This clonotype has only a few counts. The V and J genes are TRBV10-3 and TRBJ2-1, with 10 nucleotides matching TRBD2. Germline V CDR1 and CDR2: ENHRY, SYGVKD. J lost 8 bases, V lost 4 bases, and 11 bases had no gene match. CDR3 size: 16 residues. The CDR3, as DNA: TGTGCCATCAGTGTGAGGCCCAGCGGGGGGGCAGATGAGCAGTTCTTC. Translation: CAISVRPSGGADEQFF.

This clonotype turned up a few times. The gene calls are TRBV5-1 and TRBJ2-1; 8 bases fit TRBD2. Germline V CDR1 and CDR2: SGHRS, YFSETQ. V lost 5 bases, J lost 1 base, and 2 bases stayed unmatched. CDR3 length: 14 amino acids. Here the CDR3 reads CASRLAESYNEQFF. The CDR3, as DNA: TGCGCCAGCAGACTAGCGGAATCCTACAATGAGCAGTTCTTC.

This clonotype was picked up a small number of times. This sequence joins TRBV7-9 and TRBJ1-4, with D perhaps TRBD1 (5 bases). CDR3 size: 15 residues. V was clipped by 2 bases and J by 5 bases, with 12 bases between them. Germline assignment: CDR1 SEHNR and CDR2 FQNEAQ (reference sequence). CDR3 coding DNA: TGTGCCAGCAGCTTAATGGCAGGACAAAATGAAAAACTGTTTTTT. The encoded protein is CASSLMAGQNEKLFF.

The chain couples TRBV7-2 to TRBJ2-1; D remains ambiguous. The CDR3 has 14 residues. Germline CDR1 and CDR2: SGHTA and FQGNSA. Trimming removed 1 base from V and 8 bases from J, with 12 bases in between. CDR3 sequence reads: CASSLVGALDEQFF. In DNA form, the CDR3 reads TGTGCCAGCAGCTTAGTTGGAGCTTTGGATGAGCAGTTCTTC.

This clonotype was seen a few times. The rearrangement joins TRBV28 to TRBJ2-1, with D perhaps given as TRBD1 or TRBD2 (5 bases each). This CDR3 spans 14 amino acids. CDR1 is MDHEN and CDR2 is SYDVKM in the germline V gene. Trimming left V 4 bases short and J 10 bases short, with 17 bases between. CDR3 loop: CASSSLGVDGEQFF. CDR3 DNA: TGTGCCAGCAGTTCCCTGGGGGTAGACGGGGAGCAGTTCTTC.

This chain connects TRBV5-1 to TRBJ1-2; 7 nucleotides agree with TRBD1. CDR1 is SGHRS and CDR2 is YFSETQ in the germline V gene. The CDR3 length is 15 residues. V lost 0 bases, J lost 5 bases, and 7 bases stayed unmatched. CDR3 sequence: CASSLAGQQNYGYTF. The DNA of the CDR3 is TGCGCCAGCAGCTTGGCGGGACAGCAAAATTATGGCTACACCTTC.

In this sample, this clonotype turned up a few times. The chain carries TRBV4-1 and TRBJ1-4; weak D call: TRBD1 (6 bases). V gave up 0 bases and J gave up 6 bases, with 14 bases separating them. Germline CDR1 reads MGHRA; CDR2 reads YSYEKL. The CDR3 contains 16 residues. The CDR3 region has the DNA TGCGCCAGCAGCCAAGAGAGCAACAGGGATGATGAAAAACTGTTTTTT. Translated, it gives CASSQESNRDDEKLFF.

The chain has TRBV7-2 and TRBJ1-6; D may be TRBD1 (5 bases). CDR1 and CDR2 from the germline V gene are SGHTA and FQGNSA. The CDR3 is 16 amino acids. The ends were cut back, 2 bases at V and 9 bases at J, with 17 bases in the middle. As DNA, the CDR3 is TGTGCCAGCAGCTTAACTCCAGCAGGGAGGGGTTCACCCCTCCACTTT. Its translation: CASSLTPAGRGSPLHF.

The CDR3 coding sequence is TGCAGTGCTCTATTGGGACTAGCGGGTTACAATGAGCAGTTCTTC. It is translated as CSALLGLAGYNEQFF. This rearrangement joins TRBV20-1 to TRBJ2-1; the match to TRBD2 covers 12 bases. CDR1 is DFQATT, CDR2 SNEGSKA, per germline (reference sequence). This CDR3 has 15 residues. Trimming took 5 bases from V and 4 from J; bases not matched to a gene: 6.

V gene TRBV5-5 combines with J gene TRBJ1-5; TRBD1 agrees at 8 bases. Germline CDR1 is SGHKS and CDR2 is YYEKEE (reference sequence). Trimming removed 3 bases from V and 2 bases from J; junction bases left unmatched: 7. The CDR3 runs 16 residues. The CDR3 sequence: CASSSRTGGGNQPQHF. CDR3 coding DNA: TGTGCCAGCAGCTCAAGAACAGGGGGAGGCAATCAGCCCCAGCATTTT.

The V and J genes are TRBV29-1 and TRBJ2-1; D may be TRBD1 (6 bases). From germline, CDR1 is SQVTM and CDR2 ANQGSEA. The length of the CDR3 is 13 residues. The V end lost 7 bases, the J end lost 6 bases, and 16 bases lay between the germline ends. CDR3 sequence reads: CSAQTRGSNEQFF. DNA of the CDR3: TGCAGCGCCCAGACCAGGGGCTCCAATGAGCAGTTCTTC.

This sequence joins TRBV4-3 and TRBJ2-6, with no clear D. The V gene lost 0 bases and the J gene lost 2 bases, with 8 bases spanning the gap. CDR1 LGHNA and CDR2 YSLEER come from the germline V gene. The CDR3 sequence is 16 residues long. The DNA of the CDR3 is TGCGCCAGCAGCCAAGATCTAGTCACTGGGGCCAACGTCCTGACTTTC. As protein: CASSQDLVTGANVLTF.

This clonotype was seen only a few times. The J gene is TRBJ2-5, the V gene TRBV4-3; D could derive from TRBD1 or TRBD2 (5 bases each). Trimming took off 1 base at V and 5 bases at J, with 8 bases between the two ends. The V gene's germline CDR1 is LGHNA and CDR2 YSLEER. The CDR3 is 13 residues long. CDR3 DNA sequence: TGCGCCAGCAGCCAAGTTGAGGGGGAGACCCAGTACTTC. This sequence encodes CASSQVEGETQYF.

This clonotype is a singleton in its sample. The genes are TRBV6-2 or TRBV6-3 and TRBJ2-3; D remains ambiguous. Trimming left V 1 base short and J 0 bases short, with 5 bases between. Germline V gene lookup returns CDR1 MNHEY and CDR2 SVGEGT. CDR3 length: 14 amino acids. In DNA form, the CDR3 reads TGTGCCAGCAGTTACTTCGACAGCACAGATACGCAGTATTTT. It specifies CASSYFDSTDTQYF.

This clonotype was found a few times. The rearrangement joins TRBV5-1 to TRBJ2-5; D is possibly TRBD1 (6 bases). The CDR3 covers 15 residues. Per germline, CDR1 SGHRS and CDR2 YFSETQ. V was trimmed by 0 bases and J by 4 bases, leaving 13 bases between them. In nucleotides, the CDR3 is TGCGCCAGCAGCTTGGAGGGACATGTGGGAGAGACCCAGTACTTC. Translation gives CASSLEGHVGETQYF.

This chain joins TRBV20-1 and TRBJ1-2; no clear D. Germline V CDR1 and CDR2: DFQATT, SNEGSKA (reference sequence). Trimming cost V 0 bases and J 3 bases, with 8 bases left between them. CDR3 length: 13 residues. DNA of the CDR3: TGCAGTGCTAGAGATTTTCGGGACTATGGCTACACCTTC. Translated: CSARDFRDYGYTF.

The chain carries TRBV25-1 and TRBJ1-2; possible D gene TRBD1, 5 bases. The CDR3 totals 17 residues. V was shortened by 2 bases and J by 2 bases, with 18 bases between the two germline ends. CDR1 is MGHDK, CDR2 SYGVNS, per germline. The CDR3: CASSEPAPGKGNYGYTF. As DNA, the CDR3 is TGTGCCAGCAGTGAACCCGCCCCAGGGAAGGGAAACTATGGCTACACCTTC.

This clonotype appeared a few times. The rearrangement links TRBV6-5 to TRBJ1-1, with D unresolved. V lost 0 bases, J lost 1 base, and 6 bases lay in between. The germline gives CDR1 MNHEY, CDR2 SVGAGI. The CDR3 contains 14 residues. The CDR3 region has the DNA TGTGCCAGCAGTTACTCATCAAAGAACACTGAAGCTTTCTTT. As protein: CASSYSSKNTEAFF.

This clonotype was picked up a small number of times. V and J are TRBV11-2 and TRBJ2-4; 7 bases agree with TRBD1. Unmatched junction bases numbered 10, after V lost 2 bases and J lost 0 bases. The CDR3 extends over 18 amino acids. Germline V gene lookup returns CDR1 SGHAT and CDR2 FQNNGV. CDR3 amino acids: CASSLFRWDRIAKNIQYF. In nucleotides, the CDR3 is TGTGCCAGCAGCTTATTCCGGTGGGACAGAATAGCCAAAAACATTCAGTACTTC.

This chain joins TRBV7-2 and TRBJ2-1; 12 nucleotides line up with TRBD2. CDR1 is SGHTA and CDR2 is FQGNSA in the germline V gene. There are 16 residues in the CDR3. Trimming cost V 5 bases and J 9 bases; bases outside gene matches: 11. CDR3 sequence (DNA): TGTGCCAGCAGCACAAACCCGGGACTAGCGGGTACTGAGCAGTTCTTC. This sequence encodes CASSTNPGLAGTEQFF.